This entry features one T cell receptor beta chain sequence. The CDR3 sequence is 15 residues long. CDR1 is SGHAT and CDR2 is FQDESV in the germline V gene (reference sequence). Trimming removed 7 bases at V and 7 bases at J, with 23 bases between. The source of the sample is a study of cytomegalovirus exposure and HLA in healthy donors. The PCR contained 60 Vbeta and 13 Jbeta primers. Using immunoSEQ multiplex PCR, the repertoire was profiled, and TCRdb retains in-frame clones only, with some absent. The data hold roughly 100,000 clones, with 60% to 80% observed a single time. The receptor was derived from a male donor in good health and CMV-seropositive. The V gene is TRBV11-1, the J gene TRBJ2-7; possible D gene TRBD2, 6 bases. Material: PBMCs. CDR3 region: CASTPEGLPMREQYF. The DNA for the CDR3 is TGTGCCAGCACGCCCGAGGGACTCCCTATGAGAGAGCAGTACTTC.